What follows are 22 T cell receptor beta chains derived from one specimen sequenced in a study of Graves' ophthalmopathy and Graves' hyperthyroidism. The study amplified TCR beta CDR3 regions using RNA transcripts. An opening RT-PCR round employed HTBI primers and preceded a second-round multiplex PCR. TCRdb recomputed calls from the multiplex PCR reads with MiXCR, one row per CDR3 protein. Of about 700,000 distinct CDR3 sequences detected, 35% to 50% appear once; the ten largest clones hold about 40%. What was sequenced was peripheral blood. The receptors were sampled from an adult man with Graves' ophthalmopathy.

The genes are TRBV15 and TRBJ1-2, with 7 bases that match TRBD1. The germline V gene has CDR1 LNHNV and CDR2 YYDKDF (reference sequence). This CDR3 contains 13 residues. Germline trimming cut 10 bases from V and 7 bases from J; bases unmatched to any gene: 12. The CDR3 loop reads CASSPGGPSGYTF. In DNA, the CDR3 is TGTGCCAGCTCACCAGGGGGGCCTAGTGGCTACACCTTC.

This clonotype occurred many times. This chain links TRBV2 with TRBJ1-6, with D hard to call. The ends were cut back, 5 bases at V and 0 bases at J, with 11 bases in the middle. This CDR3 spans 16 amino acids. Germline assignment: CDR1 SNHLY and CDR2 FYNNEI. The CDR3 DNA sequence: TGTGCCAGCAGTCACACGCCGAGCTCCTATAATTCACCCCTCCACTTT. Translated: CASSHTPSSYNSPLHF. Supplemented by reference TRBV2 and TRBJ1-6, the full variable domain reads EPEVTQTPSHQVTQMGQEVILRCVPISNHLYFYWYRQILGQKVEFLVSFYNNEISEKSEIFDDQFSVERPDGSNFTLKIRSTKLEDSAMYFCASSHTPSSYNSPLHFGNGTRLTVT.

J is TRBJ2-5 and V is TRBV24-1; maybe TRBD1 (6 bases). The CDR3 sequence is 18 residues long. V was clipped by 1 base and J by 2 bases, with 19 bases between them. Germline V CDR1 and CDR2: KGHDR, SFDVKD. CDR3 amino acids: CATSDFRSAGANQETQYF. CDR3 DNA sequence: TGTGCCACCAGTGATTTTCGTTCGGCAGGGGCGAATCAAGAGACCCAGTACTTC.

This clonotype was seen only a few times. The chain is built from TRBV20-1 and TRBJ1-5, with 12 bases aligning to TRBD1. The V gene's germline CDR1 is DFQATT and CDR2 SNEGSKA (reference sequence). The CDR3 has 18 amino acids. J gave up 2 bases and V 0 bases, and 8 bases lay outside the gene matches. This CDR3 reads CSARDRDRGLVGNQPQHF. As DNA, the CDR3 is TGCAGTGCTAGAGACCGGGACAGGGGGCTGGTAGGCAATCAGCCCCAGCATTTT.

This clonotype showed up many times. The CDR3: CASSLERFTGELFF. The CDR3 DNA reads TGTGCCAGCAGCTTAGAACGGTTCACCGGGGAGCTGTTTTTT. The chain employs TRBV7-2 and TRBJ2-2, with D unresolved. From germline, CDR1 is SGHTA and CDR2 FQGNSA. The CDR3 has 14 amino acids. Trimming took off 1 base at V and 4 bases at J, with 7 bases between the two ends.

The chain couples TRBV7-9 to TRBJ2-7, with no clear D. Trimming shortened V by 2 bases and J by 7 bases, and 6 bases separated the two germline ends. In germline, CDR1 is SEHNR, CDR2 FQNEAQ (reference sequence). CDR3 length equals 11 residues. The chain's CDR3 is CASSLWREQYF. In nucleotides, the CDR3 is TGTGCCAGCAGCTTATGGCGGGAGCAGTACTTC.

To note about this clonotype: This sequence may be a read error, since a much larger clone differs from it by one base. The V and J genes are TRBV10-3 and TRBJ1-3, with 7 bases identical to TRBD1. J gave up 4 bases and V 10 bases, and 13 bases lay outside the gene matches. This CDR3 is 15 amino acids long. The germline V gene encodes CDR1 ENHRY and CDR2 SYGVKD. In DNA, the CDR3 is TGTGCCACCTCAGAAGACAGGGTAACGGGAAACACCATATATTTT. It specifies CATSEDRVTGNTIYF.

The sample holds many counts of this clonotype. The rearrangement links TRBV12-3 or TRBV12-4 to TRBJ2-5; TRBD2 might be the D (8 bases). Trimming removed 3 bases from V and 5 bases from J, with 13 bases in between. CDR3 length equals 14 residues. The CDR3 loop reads CASSLPGGGETQYF. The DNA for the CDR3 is TGTGCCAGCAGTTTGCCGGGAGGGGGCGAGACCCAGTACTTC.

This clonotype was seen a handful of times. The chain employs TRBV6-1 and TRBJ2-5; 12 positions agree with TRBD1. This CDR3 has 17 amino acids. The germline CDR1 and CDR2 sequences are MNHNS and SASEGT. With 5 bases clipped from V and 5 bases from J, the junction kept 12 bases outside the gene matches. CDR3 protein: CASSRTRDRGRGETQYF. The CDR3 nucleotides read TGTGCCAGCAGTCGGACCCGGGACAGGGGGCGCGGGGAGACCCAGTACTTC.

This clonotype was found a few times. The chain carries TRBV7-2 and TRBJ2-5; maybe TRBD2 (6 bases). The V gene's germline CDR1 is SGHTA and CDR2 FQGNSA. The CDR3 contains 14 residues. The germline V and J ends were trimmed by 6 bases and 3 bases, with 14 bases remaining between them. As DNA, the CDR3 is TGTGCCAGCAGTTCGGCCGGGACTGAAGAGACCCAGTACTTC. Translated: CASSSAGTEETQYF. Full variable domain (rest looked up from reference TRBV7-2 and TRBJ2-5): GAGVSQSPSNKVTEKGKDVELRCDPISGHTALYWYRQSLGQGLEFLIYFQGNSAPDKSGLPSDRFSAERTGGSVSTLTIQRTQQEDSAVYLCASSSAGTEETQYFGPGTRLLVL.

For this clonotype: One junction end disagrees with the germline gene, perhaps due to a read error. In DNA, the CDR3 is TGCGCCAGCAGCCAAGTCGGAGGACAGGGGAACGGCGAGCAGTACTTC. This gives the protein CASSQVGGQGNGEQYF. The V call is TRBV7-2, the J call TRBJ2-7; 9 bases map to TRBD1. CDR1 is SGHTA and CDR2 is FQGNSA in the germline V gene. The CDR3 consists of 16 residues.

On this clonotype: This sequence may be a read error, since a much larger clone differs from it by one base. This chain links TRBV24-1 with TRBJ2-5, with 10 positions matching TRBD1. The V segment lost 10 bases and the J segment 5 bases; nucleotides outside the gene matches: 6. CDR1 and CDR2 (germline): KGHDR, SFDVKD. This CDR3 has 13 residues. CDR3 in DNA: TGTGCCACTGCAAGGGGACAGGGGGAGACCCAGTACTTC. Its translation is CATARGQGETQYF.

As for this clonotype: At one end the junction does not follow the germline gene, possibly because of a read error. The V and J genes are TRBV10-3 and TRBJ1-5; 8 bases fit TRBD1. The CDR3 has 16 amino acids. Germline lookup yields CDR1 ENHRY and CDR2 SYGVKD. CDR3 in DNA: TGTGCCACCAGTGGGTCGAGGGGACAGGAGGATCAGCCCCAGCATTTT. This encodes CATSGSRGQEDQPQHF.

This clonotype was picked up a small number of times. CDR3 DNA: TGTGCCAGCAGCGTAGGAAACGTAGATACGCAGTATTTT. Translated: CASSVGNVDTQYF. The rearrangement links TRBV9 to TRBJ2-3; D is unclear. Germline CDR1 reads SGDLS; CDR2 reads YYNGEE. The CDR3 has 13 residues. Trimming removed 0 bases from V and 5 bases from J, with 7 bases in between.

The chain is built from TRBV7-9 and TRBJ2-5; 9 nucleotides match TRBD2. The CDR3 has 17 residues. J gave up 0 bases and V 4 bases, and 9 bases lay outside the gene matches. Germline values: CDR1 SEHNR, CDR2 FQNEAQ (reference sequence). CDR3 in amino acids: CASSSETSGLNQETQYF. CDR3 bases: TGTGCCAGCAGCTCGGAAACTAGCGGGTTAAACCAAGAGACCCAGTACTTC.

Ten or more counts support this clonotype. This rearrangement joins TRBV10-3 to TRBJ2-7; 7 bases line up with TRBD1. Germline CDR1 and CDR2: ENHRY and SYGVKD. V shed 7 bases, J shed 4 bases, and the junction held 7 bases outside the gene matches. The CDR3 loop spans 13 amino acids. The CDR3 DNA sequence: TGTGCCATCACCCTTGGACAGGAGTACGAGCAGTACTTC. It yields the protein CAITLGQEYEQYF.

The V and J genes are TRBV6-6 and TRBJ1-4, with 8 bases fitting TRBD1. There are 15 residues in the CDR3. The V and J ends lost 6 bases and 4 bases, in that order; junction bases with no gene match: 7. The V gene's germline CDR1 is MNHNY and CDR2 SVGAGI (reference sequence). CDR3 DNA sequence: TGTGCCAGCAGCGGACAGGGAAATGATAATGAAAAACTGTTTTTT. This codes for CASSGQGNDNEKLFF.

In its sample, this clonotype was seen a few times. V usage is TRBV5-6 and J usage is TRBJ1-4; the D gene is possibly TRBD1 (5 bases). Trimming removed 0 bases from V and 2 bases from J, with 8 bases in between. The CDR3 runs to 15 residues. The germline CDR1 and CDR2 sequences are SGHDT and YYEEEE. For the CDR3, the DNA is TGTGCCAGCAGCTTGGTCGGGACCACTAATGAAAAACTGTTTTTT. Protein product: CASSLVGTTNEKLFF.

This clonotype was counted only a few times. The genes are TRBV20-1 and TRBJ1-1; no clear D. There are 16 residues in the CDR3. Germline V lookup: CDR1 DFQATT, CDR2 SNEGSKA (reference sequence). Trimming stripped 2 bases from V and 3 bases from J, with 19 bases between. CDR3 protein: CSARNAIQSWDTEAFF. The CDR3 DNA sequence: TGCAGTGCTAGAAATGCCATCCAAAGTTGGGACACTGAAGCTTTCTTT.

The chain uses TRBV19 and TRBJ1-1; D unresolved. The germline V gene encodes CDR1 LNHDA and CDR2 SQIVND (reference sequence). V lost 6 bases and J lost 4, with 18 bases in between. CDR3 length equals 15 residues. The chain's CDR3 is CASSTYSGARTEAFF. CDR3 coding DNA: TGTGCCAGTAGCACCTACTCAGGTGCACGCACTGAAGCTTTCTTT.

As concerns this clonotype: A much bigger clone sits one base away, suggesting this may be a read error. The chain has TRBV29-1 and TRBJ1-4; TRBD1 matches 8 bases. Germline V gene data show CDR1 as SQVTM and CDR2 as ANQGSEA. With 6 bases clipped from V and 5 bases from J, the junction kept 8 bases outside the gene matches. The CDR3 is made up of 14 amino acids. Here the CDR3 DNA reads TGCAGCGTGACCCTACAGGGGGAAAATGAAAAACTGTTTTTT. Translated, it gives CSVTLQGENEKLFF.

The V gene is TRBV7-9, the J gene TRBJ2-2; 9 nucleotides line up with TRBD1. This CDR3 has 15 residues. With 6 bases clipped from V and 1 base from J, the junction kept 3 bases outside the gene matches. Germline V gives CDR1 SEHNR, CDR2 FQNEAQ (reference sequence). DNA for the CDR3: TGTGCCAGCAGATGGGGACAGGGGAACACCGGGGAGCTGTTTTTT. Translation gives CASRWGQGNTGELFF. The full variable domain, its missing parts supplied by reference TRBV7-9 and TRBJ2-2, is DTGVSQNPRHKITKRGQNVTFRCDPISEHNRLYWYRQTLGQGPEFLTYFQNEAQLEKSRLLSDRFSAERPKGSFSTLEIQRTEQGDSAMYLCASRWGQGNTGELFFGEGSRLTVL.